This entry is about one TCR beta chain. Its cognate antigen is unknown. The sample originates from a study of cytomegalovirus exposure and HLA in healthy donors. General study findings and limits: Many donors shared some public TCRs, even though most TCR sequences were rare.

PCR involved 60 Vbeta and 13 Jbeta primers. In the original analysis: About 80 million unique TCR beta chains, around 11 million of them shared, were counted by a later analysis. The assay was immunoSEQ multiplex PCR, and TCRdb's table has in-frame clones only and misses some. V, J and clone size derive from that table, while D and trimming were established from the DNA sequence. The sample has over 150,000 clones; roughly 85% are singletons. The V and J ends lost 1 base and 4 bases, in that order; junction bases with no gene match: 4. Looked up from germline, CDR1 is MGHRA and CDR2 is YSYEKL. This CDR3 is built from 14 residues.

The receptor's source is a woman between 25 and 40 years old in good health and CMV-seronegative. Source material: PBMCs. The V call is TRBV4-1, the J call TRBJ2-7; TRBD2 aligns across 7 bases. CDR3 in amino acids: CASSQVRGGYEQYF. CDR3 nucleotide sequence: TGCGCCAGCAGCCAAGTGAGGGGAGGGTACGAGCAGTACTTC.